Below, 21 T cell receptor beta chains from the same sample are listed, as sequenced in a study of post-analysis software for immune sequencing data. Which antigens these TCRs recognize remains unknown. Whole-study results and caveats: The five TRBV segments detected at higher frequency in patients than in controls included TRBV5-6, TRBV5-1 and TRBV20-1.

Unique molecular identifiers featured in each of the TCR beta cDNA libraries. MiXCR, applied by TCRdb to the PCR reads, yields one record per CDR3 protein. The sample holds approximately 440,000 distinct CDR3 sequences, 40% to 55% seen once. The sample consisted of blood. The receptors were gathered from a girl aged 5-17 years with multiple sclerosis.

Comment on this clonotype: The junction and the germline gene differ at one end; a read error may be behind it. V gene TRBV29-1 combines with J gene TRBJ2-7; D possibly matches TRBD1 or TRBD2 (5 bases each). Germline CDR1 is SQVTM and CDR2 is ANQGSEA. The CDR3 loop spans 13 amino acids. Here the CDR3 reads CSVQERGQYEQYF. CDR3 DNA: TGCAGCGTTCAAGAGAGGGGCCAATACGAGCAGTACTTC.

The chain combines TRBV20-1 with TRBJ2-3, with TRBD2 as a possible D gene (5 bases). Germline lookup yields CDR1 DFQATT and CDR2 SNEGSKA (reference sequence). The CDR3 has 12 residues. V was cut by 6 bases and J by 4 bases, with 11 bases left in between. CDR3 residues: CSARTGADTQYF. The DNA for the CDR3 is TGCAGTGCAAGGACTGGGGCAGATACGCAGTATTTT.

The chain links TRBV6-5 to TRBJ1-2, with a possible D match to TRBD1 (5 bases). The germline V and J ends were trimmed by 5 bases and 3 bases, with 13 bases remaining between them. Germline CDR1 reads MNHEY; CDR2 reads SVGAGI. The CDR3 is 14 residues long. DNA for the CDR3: TGTGCCAGCAGTAGGACCGGGGGGTACTATGGCTACACCTTC. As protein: CASSRTGGYYGYTF.

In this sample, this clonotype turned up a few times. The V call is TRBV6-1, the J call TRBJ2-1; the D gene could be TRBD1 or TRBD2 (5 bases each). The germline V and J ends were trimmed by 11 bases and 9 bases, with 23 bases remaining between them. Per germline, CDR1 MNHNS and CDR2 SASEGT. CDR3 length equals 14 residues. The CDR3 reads CALLQYTGPGEQFF. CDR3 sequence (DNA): TGTGCCCTTCTGCAATATACGGGACCCGGTGAGCAGTTCTTC.

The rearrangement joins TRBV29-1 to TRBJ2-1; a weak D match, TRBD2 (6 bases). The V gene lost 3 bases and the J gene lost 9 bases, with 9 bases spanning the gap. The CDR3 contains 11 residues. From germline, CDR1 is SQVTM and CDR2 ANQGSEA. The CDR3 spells CSVEARGEQFF. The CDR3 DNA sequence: TGCAGCGTTGAGGCGCGGGGTGAGCAGTTCTTC.

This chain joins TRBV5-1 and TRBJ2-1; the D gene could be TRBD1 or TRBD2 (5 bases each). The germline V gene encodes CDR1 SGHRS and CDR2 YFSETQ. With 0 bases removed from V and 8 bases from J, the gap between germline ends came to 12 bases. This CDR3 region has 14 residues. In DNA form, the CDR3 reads TGCGCCAGCAGCTTGGGGGGGATGAGAGATGAGCAGTTCTTC. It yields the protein CASSLGGMRDEQFF.

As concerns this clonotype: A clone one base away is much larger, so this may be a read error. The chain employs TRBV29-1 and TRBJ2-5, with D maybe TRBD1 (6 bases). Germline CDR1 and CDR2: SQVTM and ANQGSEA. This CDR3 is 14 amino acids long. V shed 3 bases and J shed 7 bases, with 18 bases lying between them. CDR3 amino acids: CSVDVAGVKATQYF. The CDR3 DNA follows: TGCAGCGTTGATGTGGCAGGGGTTAAGGCGACCCAGTACTTC.

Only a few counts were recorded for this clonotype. CDR3 DNA: TGCGCCAGCAGCTGGGCGGGTACAGATACGCAGTATTTT. Its translation is CASSWAGTDTQYF. The genes are TRBV5-1 and TRBJ2-3; D might be TRBD2 (5 bases). The CDR3 is 13 residues long. Per germline, CDR1 SGHRS and CDR2 YFSETQ. V lost 3 bases, J lost 3 bases, and 8 bases lay in between.

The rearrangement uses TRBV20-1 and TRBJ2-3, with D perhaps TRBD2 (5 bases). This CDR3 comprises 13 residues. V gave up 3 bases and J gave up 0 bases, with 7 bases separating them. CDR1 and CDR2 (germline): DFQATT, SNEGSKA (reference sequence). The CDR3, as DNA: TGCAGTGCTAGCGGGGATAGCACAGATACGCAGTATTTT. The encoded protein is CSASGDSTDTQYF.

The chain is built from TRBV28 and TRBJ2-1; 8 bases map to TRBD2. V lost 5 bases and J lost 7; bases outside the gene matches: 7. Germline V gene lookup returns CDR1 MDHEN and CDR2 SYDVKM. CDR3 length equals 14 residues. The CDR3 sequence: CASSPAGTRNEQFF. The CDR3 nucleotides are TGTGCCAGCAGTCCAGCCGGGACTAGGAATGAGCAGTTCTTC.

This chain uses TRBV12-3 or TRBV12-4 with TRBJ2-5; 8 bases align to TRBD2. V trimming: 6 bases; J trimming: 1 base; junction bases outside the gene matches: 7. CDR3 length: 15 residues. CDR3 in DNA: TGTGCCAGCAGCCTAAACGGGGGGGGCCAAGAGACCCAGTACTTC. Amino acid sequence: CASSLNGGGQETQYF.

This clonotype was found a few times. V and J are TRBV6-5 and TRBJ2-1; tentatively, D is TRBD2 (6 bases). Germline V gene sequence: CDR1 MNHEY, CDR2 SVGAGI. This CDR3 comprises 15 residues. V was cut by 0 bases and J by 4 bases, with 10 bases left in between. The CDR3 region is CASSYSLGLYNEQFF. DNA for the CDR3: TGTGCCAGCAGTTACTCTTTGGGACTGTACAATGAGCAGTTCTTC.

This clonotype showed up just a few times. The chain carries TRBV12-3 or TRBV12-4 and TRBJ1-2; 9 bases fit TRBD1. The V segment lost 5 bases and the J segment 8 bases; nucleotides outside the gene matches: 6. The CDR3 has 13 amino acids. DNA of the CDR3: TGTGCCAGCAGTCACTGGACAGGGGAAGGCTACACCTTC. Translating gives CASSHWTGEGYTF.

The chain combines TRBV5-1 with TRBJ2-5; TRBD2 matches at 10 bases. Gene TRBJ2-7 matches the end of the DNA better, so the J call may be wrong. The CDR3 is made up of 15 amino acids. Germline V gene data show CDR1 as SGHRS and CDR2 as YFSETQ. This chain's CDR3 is CASSLAASGSHEQYF. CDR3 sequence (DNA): TGCGCCAGCAGCTTGGCGGCTAGCGGGAGCCACGAGCAGTACTTC.

CDR3 DNA: TGTGCCACCAGTGCCGAGAGCCTTAGCACAGATACGCAGTATTTT. It translates to CATSAESLSTDTQYF. The chain recombines TRBV24-1 with TRBJ2-3; no clear D gene. Germline-derived CDR1 and CDR2 are KGHDR and SFDVKD. Trimming cost V 5 bases and J 0 bases, with 11 bases left between them. The CDR3 spans 15 residues.

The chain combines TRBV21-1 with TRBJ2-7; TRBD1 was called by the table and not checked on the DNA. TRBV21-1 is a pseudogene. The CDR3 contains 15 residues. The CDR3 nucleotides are TGTGCCAACCAACCCGGGACCAGGAGGCTATACGAGCAGTACTTC. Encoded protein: CANQPGTRRLYEQYF.

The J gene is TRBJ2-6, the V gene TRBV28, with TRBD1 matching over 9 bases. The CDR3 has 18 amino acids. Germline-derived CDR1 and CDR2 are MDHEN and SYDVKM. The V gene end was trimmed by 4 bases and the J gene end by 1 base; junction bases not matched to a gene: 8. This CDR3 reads CASSSTGQGPSGANVLTF. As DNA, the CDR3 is TGTGCCAGCAGTTCAACGGGACAGGGACCTTCTGGGGCCAACGTCCTGACTTTC.

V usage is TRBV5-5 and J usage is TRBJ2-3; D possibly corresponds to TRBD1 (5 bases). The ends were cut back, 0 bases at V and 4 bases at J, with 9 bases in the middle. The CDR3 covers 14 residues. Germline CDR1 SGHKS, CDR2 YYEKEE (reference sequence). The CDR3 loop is CASSLGDSSDTQYF. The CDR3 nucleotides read TGTGCCAGCAGCTTGGGCGACAGCTCAGATACGCAGTATTTT.

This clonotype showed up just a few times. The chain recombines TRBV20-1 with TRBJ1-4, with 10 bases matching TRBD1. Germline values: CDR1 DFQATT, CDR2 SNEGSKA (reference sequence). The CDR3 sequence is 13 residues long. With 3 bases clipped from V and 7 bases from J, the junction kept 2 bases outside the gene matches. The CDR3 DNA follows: TGCAGTGCTAGGGGGGACAGGGGTGAAAAACTGTTTTTT. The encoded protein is CSARGDRGEKLFF.

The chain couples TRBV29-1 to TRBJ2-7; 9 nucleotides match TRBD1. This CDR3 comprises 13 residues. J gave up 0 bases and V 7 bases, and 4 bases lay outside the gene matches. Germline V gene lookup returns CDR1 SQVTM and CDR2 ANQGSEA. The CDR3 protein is CSASGQGSYEQYF. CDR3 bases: TGCAGCGCCTCGGGACAGGGCTCCTACGAGCAGTACTTC.

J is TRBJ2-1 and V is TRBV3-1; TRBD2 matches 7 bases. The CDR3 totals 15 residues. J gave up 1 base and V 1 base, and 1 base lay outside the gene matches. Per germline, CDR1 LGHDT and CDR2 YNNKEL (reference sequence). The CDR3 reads CASSQGSGSYNEQFF. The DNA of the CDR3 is TGTGCCAGCAGCCAAGGTAGCGGGTCCTACAATGAGCAGTTCTTC.